This TCR beta chain was recorded in a study of T cell responses to AZD1222 COVID-19 vaccine. Study-level findings and limits: Targeting of unmutated variant regions was reportedly seen in nearly half of spike-specific TCRs. Seropositivity was recorded at baseline in only 5 or 6 AZD1222 recipients. Repertoire samples came only from after the peak T cell response. Clonal diversity may have been underestimated in mostly white British donors.

Of note for this clone: The antigen is undetermined.

Per germline, CDR1 WSHSY and CDR2 SAAADI. V was shortened by 4 bases and J by 5 bases, with 9 bases between the two germline ends. The CDR3 spans 13 residues. Assay: immunoSEQ multiplex PCR; the TCRdb copy retains only in-frame clones and omits some. The sample gives about 180,000 clones, approximately 95% of which show up once; around 0.93% is in the top ten. The sample consisted of peripheral blood, taken 28 days after the second dose of the MenACWY control vaccine. The chain joins TRBV10-2 to TRBJ2-1; D is possibly TRBD1 (6 bases). This receptor was obtained from an adult who received the MenACWY meningococcal vaccine as a control. CDR3 nucleotides: TGCGCCAGCAGTGGCAGGGGAAACAATGAGCAGTTCTTC. It translates to CASSGRGNNEQFF.